This entry is about one TCR beta chain. Many counts were recorded for this clonotype. Its antigen specificity is not known. No much larger clone is present one base from it, and per-base qualities are unavailable. Libraries came from 5' RACE. Sequenced using an Illumina HiSeq 2000. A universal primer binding site was introduced by template switching, and a unique molecular identifier was present in the final cDNA, enabling accurate counting of TCR cDNA molecules. First-strand cDNA for TCR alpha and beta chains was synthesized from specific primers in the conserved constant-segment region. To control for contamination, every cDNA library was double barcoded, receiving both a SMART-Mk sample barcode and Illumina barcodes. Two successive PCR steps introduced TruSeq adapter sequences along with Illumina sample barcodes. The Illumina HiSeq platform was used with custom primers to sequence TCR alpha and beta cDNA libraries. In the paper's pipeline: Unique molecular identifiers were extracted from raw reads with MiGEC, and CDR3 positions were determined with MiXCR. Recombination models were inferred per individual with the repgenHMM and IGoR tools using an EM algorithm. The tcR package in R was used for shared clonotype analysis, with sharing normalized by the product of cloneset sizes. To study raw recombination without the effects of thymic and clonal selection, out-of-frame nonproductive sequences were analyzed. The public reads were quality trimmed at Q25 with fastp and then assembled into clones with MiXCR by TCRdb, keeping productive beta chains. Identical CDR3 proteins give one entry, which carries the most common genes and DNA. Clone size and V and J calls follow TCRdb, not the original study. Present in this sample are 400,000 to 500,000 distinct CDR3 sequences, around an eighth of which were seen just once. Approximately 1% of the sample goes to the ten largest clones.

Sequences SQVTM (CDR1) and ANQGSEA (CDR2) are obtained from the germline V gene. The cysteine opens and the phenylalanine closes a CDR3 of 18 amino acids. The read is trimmed to its CDR3 DNA, 54 bases read in frame from base 1. Trimming takes 3 bases from V and 0 bases from J, and the germline ends sit 21 bases apart. All donors were healthy Caucasians. Three pairs of female monozygotic twins, all aged about 18 to 30 years, were included in the twin cohort. Positive isolation kits from Invitrogen were used to isolate CD4+ and CD8+ T cell populations. The data were taken from a study of identical twins (TCRdb year 2016). About the investigation overall: TCR alpha and beta repertoires from monozygotic twins, unrelated adults of various ages and cord blood were deep-sequenced to test whether fetal clonotypes persist. To rule out contamination, the twin experiments were replicated at different times with different library preparation protocols.

Results the study describes overall, beyond this receptor: Invariant T cells such as MAIT and iNKT could partly confound zero-insertion analyses, though diverse VJ usage argued against this for most clonotypes. The excess sharing between twins in beta out-of-frame sequences was weaker because fewer shared sequences reduced the signal-to-noise ratio. Out-of-frame TCR alpha sharing in monozygotic twins was systematically underestimated by recombination models, whereas sharing between unrelated individuals was in agreement with the recombination models. Abundant cord blood beta clonotypes carried fewer insertions; young adult naive repertoires showed a weaker similar trend, while memory repertoires showed none. Compared with coincidental sharing between unrelated individuals, out-of-frame TCR alpha sequences shared between twins had an excess of sequences with low generation probability. Because the same donors could not be followed over many years, the conclusions depended on cross-sectional statistical analysis.

The sample also formed part of further work on yellow fever vaccine responses in identical twins. As the second publication notes: According to the authors, in identical twins the way T cells responded to vaccination appeared partly convergent and partly personalized. Focusing on identical twins, the study followed the T cell clones that responded to the vaccine, and did so with precision.

The chain is encoded by TRBV29-1 joined to TRBJ2-1; the D gene lacks a confident call. This receptor was identified in a woman aged 18-29 years in good health. Sequencing input: CD4+ T cells sorted from blood. CDR3 loop: CSVDSFGRRGSSYNEQFF. The nucleotide sequence is given as TGCAGCGTTGATTCATTCGGCAGGAGAGGTAGCTCCTACAATGAGCAGTTCTTC.